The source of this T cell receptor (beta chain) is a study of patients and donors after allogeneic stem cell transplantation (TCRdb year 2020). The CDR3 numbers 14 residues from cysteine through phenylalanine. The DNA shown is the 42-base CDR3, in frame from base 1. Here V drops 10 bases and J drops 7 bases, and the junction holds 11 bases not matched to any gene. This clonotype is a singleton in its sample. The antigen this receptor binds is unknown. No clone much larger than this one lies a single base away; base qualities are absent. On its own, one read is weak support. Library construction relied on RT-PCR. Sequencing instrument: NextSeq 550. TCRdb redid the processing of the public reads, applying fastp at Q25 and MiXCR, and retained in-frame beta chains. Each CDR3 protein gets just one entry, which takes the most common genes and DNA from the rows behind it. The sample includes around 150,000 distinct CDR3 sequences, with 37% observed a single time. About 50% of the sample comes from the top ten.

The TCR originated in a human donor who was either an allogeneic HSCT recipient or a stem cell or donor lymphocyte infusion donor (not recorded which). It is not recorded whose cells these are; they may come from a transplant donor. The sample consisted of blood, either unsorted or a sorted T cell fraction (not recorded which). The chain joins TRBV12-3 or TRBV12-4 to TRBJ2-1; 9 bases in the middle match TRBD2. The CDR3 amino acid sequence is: CANRRGLATNEQFF. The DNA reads TGTGCCAACCGGCGAGGACTAGCGACGAATGAGCAGTTCTTC.